What follows describes a single T cell receptor (beta chain). Its antigen is unknown. Punch biopsies of lesional scalp, plus peripheral blood, were taken from alopecia areata patients. These data are taken from a study of CD8+ T cells in alopecia areata. Study-wide background: Each of the treated patients was given oral tofacitinib, 5 to 10 mg twice daily, for moderate-to-severe alopecia areata.

Study-wide results and limits: Unlike in mice, where it was clearer, TCR sharing across patients was less clear, possibly HLA-related. Affected lesional scalp, above all in alopecia totalis/universalis, was more clonal than normal scalp.

CDR3 length: 15 residues. J gave up 3 bases and V 2 bases, and 4 bases lay outside the gene matches. CDR1 SNHLY and CDR2 FYNNEI come from the germline V gene. RNA was isolated and reverse transcribed to cDNA, the sequencing template. The protocol was immunoSEQ multiplex PCR, while the TCRdb copy is restricted to in-frame clones and leaves out a portion. Of roughly 180,000 clones in the sample, roughly 63% were seen once. This clonotype was sampled from a human donor with alopecia areata. The J gene is TRBJ1-5, the V gene TRBV2; 7 bases map to TRBD1. The material was CD4+ T cells sorted from blood, obtained at week 0. The CDR3 DNA sequence: TGTGCCAGCAGTGAATCGGGACAGAACAATCAGCCCCAGCATTTT. Its translation is CASSESGQNNQPQHF. The variable domain in full, with the rest retrieved from reference TRBV2 and TRBJ1-5, is EPEVTQTPSHQVTQMGQEVILRCVPISNHLYFYWYRQILGQKVEFLVSFYNNEISEKSEIFDDQFSVERPDGSNFTLKIRSTKLEDSAMYFCASSESGQNNQPQHFGDGTRLSIL.